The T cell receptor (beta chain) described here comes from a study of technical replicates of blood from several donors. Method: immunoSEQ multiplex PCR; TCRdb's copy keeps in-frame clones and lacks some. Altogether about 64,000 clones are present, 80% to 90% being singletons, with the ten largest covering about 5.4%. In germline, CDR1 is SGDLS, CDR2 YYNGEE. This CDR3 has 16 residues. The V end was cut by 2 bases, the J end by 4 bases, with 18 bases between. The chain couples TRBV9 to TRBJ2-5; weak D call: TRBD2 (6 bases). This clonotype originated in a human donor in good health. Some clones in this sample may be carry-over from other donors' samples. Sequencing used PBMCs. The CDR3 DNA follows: TGTGCCAGCAGCGTTTTGGGTACTAGCCTGGCAGAGACCCAGTACTTC. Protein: CASSVLGTSLAETQYF.